This T cell receptor beta chain was sequenced for a study of blood T cell repertoires in COVID-19. On the study more broadly: The United States, Italy and Spain supplied acute and convalescent COVID-19 samples. Nucleic acid was either cDNA or gDNA, and it came from T cells, B-cell-depleted T cells, or PBMCs.

Germline CDR1 and CDR2: KGHSH and LQKENI. The V and J ends lost 0 bases and 2 bases, in that order; junction bases with no gene match: 7. The CDR3 length is 17 residues. Per the authors' pipeline: Cell counts per sample came from amplifying reference gene primers. This table comes from immunoSEQ multiplex PCR, and its TCRdb copy is limited to in-frame clones, with some not included. That table gives V, J and clone size, and the DNA gave D and trimming. This sample has some 130,000 clones, with 70% to 90% found just once. The receptor comes from a woman aged 55-69 years with acute or convalescent COVID-19. Material for sequencing was peripheral blood. The V and J genes are TRBV18 and TRBJ1-3; TRBD1 agrees at 7 bases. The CDR3 sequence: CASSPPSTGLAGNTIYF. CDR3 in DNA: TGTGCCAGCTCACCACCGTCGACAGGGTTAGCTGGAAACACCATATATTTT.